The 6 T cell receptor beta chains below come from one sample, sequenced in a study of shared clonotypes between healthy human individuals. Profiling relied on immunoSEQ multiplex PCR, and the TCRdb table lists in-frame clones only, not all of them. The table shows approximately 2,300,000 clones, with around 90% occurring only once. Sequenced material: naive CD4+ T cells from PBMCs. Documented subset: CD45RA+ positively selected. All receptors come from a man aged 18 to 29 in good health. Some clones in this sample may be carry-over from other donors' samples.

The rearrangement uses TRBV18 and TRBJ2-7; D unclear. Trimming removed 5 bases at V and 3 bases at J, with 17 bases between. Germline CDR1 and CDR2: KGHSH and LQKENI. CDR3 length: 15 residues. CDR3 nucleotide sequence: TGTGCCAGCTCATTGGCTCCCGGCAGAGACTACGAGCAGTACTTC. This codes for CASSLAPGRDYEQYF.

The genes are TRBV19 and TRBJ2-3; 12 bases map to TRBD2. J was trimmed by 4 bases and V by 5 bases; bases with no gene match: 13. CDR1 is LNHDA, CDR2 SQIVND, per germline (reference sequence). This CDR3 spans 18 amino acids. CDR3 in amino acids: CASSDRGRLAGVSDTQYF. In nucleotides, the CDR3 is TGTGCCAGTAGTGACAGGGGGCGACTAGCGGGAGTATCAGATACGCAGTATTTT.

The gene calls are TRBV28 and TRBJ1-5; 7 nucleotides line up with TRBD1. V was pared by 5 bases and J by 4 bases, with 11 bases of the junction left unmatched. Germline CDR1 reads MDHEN; CDR2 reads SYDVKM. This CDR3 is 16 amino acids long. For the CDR3, the DNA is TGTGCCAGCAGTAACAACAGGGGAGGGGGAAATCAGCCCCAGCATTTT. It encodes CASSNNRGGGNQPQHF.

This clone was recorded only once. This rearrangement joins TRBV28 to TRBJ2-3; TRBD1 is a possible D gene (6 bases). V lost 7 bases and J lost 3, with 14 bases in between. CDR1 MDHEN and CDR2 SYDVKM come from the germline V gene. The CDR3 loop spans 14 amino acids. CDR3 amino acids: CASTPLRGTDTQYF. CDR3 nucleotide sequence: TGTGCCAGCACTCCGCTCAGGGGTACAGATACGCAGTATTTT. Full variable domain (outside the CDR3, taken from reference TRBV28 and TRBJ2-3): DVKVTQSSRYLVKRTGEKVFLECVQDMDHENMFWYRQDPGLGLRLIYFSYDVKMKEKGDIPEGYSVSREKKERFSLILESASTNQTSMYLCASTPLRGTDTQYFGPGTRLTVL.

V is TRBV4-2 and J is TRBJ2-1; 8 nucleotides match TRBD2. The V segment lost 1 base and the J segment 6 bases; nucleotides outside the gene matches: 5. Germline assignment: CDR1 LGHNA and CDR2 YNFKEQ. The CDR3 loop spans 15 amino acids. The chain's CDR3 is CASSQVSGSGNEQFF. The CDR3, as DNA: TGTGCCAGCAGCCAAGTAAGCGGGAGTGGCAATGAGCAGTTCTTC.

In the case of this clone: The sample holds other DNA sequences that translate to the same CDR3. This rearrangement joins TRBV5-1 to TRBJ2-7, with D possibly being TRBD2 (6 bases). The V and J ends lost 2 bases and 7 bases respectively, with 13 bases between them. The CDR3 is 13 residues long. Germline V gene lookup returns CDR1 SGHRS and CDR2 YFSETQ. CDR3 region: CASSFGGSGEQYF. The CDR3, as DNA: TGCGCCAGCAGCTTCGGGGGATCCGGGGAGCAGTACTTC.